The 20 T cell receptor beta chains below were found in one sample sequenced in a study of CD8+ T cells in alopecia areata. Described treatment: oral pan-JAK inhibitor, 5-10 mg twice daily. Following RNA extraction, reverse transcription yielded cDNA that acted as the sequencing template. The assay was immunoSEQ multiplex PCR, and TCRdb's table has in-frame clones only and misses some. The table includes 200,000 to 250,000 clones, under 40% detected once. The specimen was CD4+ T cells sorted from blood, collected at approximately week 30, from a patient treated with tofacitinib. The receptors were sampled from a human donor with alopecia areata.

This chain joins TRBV27 and TRBJ1-5, with 8 bases fitting TRBD1. Unmatched junction bases numbered 6, after V lost 5 bases and J lost 0 bases. This CDR3 has 16 residues. From germline, CDR1 is MNHEY and CDR2 SMNVEV (reference sequence). CDR3 nucleotide sequence: TGTGCCAGCAGTCCCCGACAGGGGCTTAGCAATCAGCCCCAGCATTTT. It encodes CASSPRQGLSNQPQHF.

The CDR3 region is CASRDRGEKLFF. CDR3 DNA sequence: TGTGCCAGTAGGGACAGAGGGGAAAAACTGTTTTTT. The chain is built from TRBV19 and TRBJ1-4, with D possibly TRBD1 on 6 matching bases. The CDR3 runs 12 residues. Trimming shortened V by 6 bases and J by 8 bases, and 10 bases separated the two germline ends. The germline CDR1 and CDR2 sequences are LNHDA and SQIVND (reference sequence).

CDR3 region: CASSSRGNTGELFF. In DNA form, the CDR3 reads TGTGCCAGCAGCTCGAGGGGGAACACCGGGGAGCTGTTTTTT. The gene calls are TRBV7-9 and TRBJ2-2; D tentatively reads TRBD1 or TRBD2 (5 bases each). V lost 4 bases and J lost 1, with 7 bases in between. CDR1 and CDR2 (germline): SEHNR, FQNEAQ (reference sequence). The CDR3 length is 14 residues.

This clone occurred a few times. The rearrangement uses TRBV7-8 and TRBJ2-3, with a possible D match to TRBD2 (5 bases). Trimming took off 5 bases at V and 6 bases at J, with 15 bases between the two ends. The V gene's germline CDR1 is SGHVS and CDR2 FQNEAQ. This CDR3 is 14 amino acids long. CDR3 sequence reads: CASSRSGRSDTQYF. The CDR3 nucleotides read TGTGCCAGCAGCCGAAGCGGCAGGTCGGATACGCAGTATTTT.

This clone was seen a handful of times. The J gene is TRBJ2-7, the V gene TRBV19; 9 bases line up with TRBD1. Germline assignment: CDR1 LNHDA and CDR2 SQIVND (reference sequence). Losses at the gene ends were 5 bases for V and 6 bases for J; bases not matched to a gene: 11. The CDR3 has 15 amino acids. CDR3 in amino acids: CASSSTPGTGSEQYF. The CDR3 DNA sequence: TGTGCCAGTAGTTCCACCCCCGGGACAGGGAGCGAGCAGTACTTC.

The chain has TRBV6-6 and TRBJ2-6; perhaps TRBD1 as D (7 bases). Germline V gene data show CDR1 as MNHNY and CDR2 as SVGAGI (reference sequence). This CDR3 region has 14 residues. V gave up 8 bases and J gave up 5 bases, with 13 bases separating them. The CDR3 spells CASAGQKRANVLTF. CDR3 sequence (DNA): TGTGCCAGCGCGGGACAGAAGAGGGCCAACGTCCTGACTTTC.

The gene calls are TRBV29-1 and TRBJ1-4, with D possibly being TRBD1 (5 bases). Deletions cut 6 bases from V and 2 bases from J, with 10 bases between. The CDR3 has 13 amino acids. In germline, CDR1 is SQVTM, CDR2 ANQGSEA. The CDR3 bases are TGCAGCGTCGGCGAGGGGACTAATGAAAAACTGTTTTTT. Translation gives CSVGEGTNEKLFF. Together with reference TRBV29-1 and TRBJ1-4, the CDR3 gives the full variable domain: SAVISQKPSRDICQRGTSLTIQCQVDSQVTMMFWYRQQPGQSLTLIATANQGSEATYESGFVIDKFPISRPNLTFSTLTVSNMSPEDSSIYLCSVGEGTNEKLFFGSGTQLSVL.

To note about this clone: Other DNA sequences in the same sample also yield this CDR3. V gene TRBV5-1 combines with J gene TRBJ2-1, with 8 bases fitting TRBD1. J gave up 0 bases and V 4 bases, and 3 bases lay outside the gene matches. There are 15 residues in the CDR3. CDR1 and CDR2 (germline): SGHRS, YFSETQ. The CDR3 reads CASSLGTGSYNEQFF. CDR3 sequence (DNA): TGCGCCAGCAGCCTGGGGACAGGCTCCTACAATGAGCAGTTCTTC.

This clone turned up a few times. This chain joins TRBV30 and TRBJ1-1; 11 nucleotides agree with TRBD1. The ends lost 3 bases at V and 6 bases at J; junction bases unmatched: 6. This CDR3 comprises 14 residues. The V gene's germline CDR1 is GTSNPN and CDR2 SVGIG (reference sequence). The CDR3 spells CAWSIGQGAAEAFF. The CDR3 DNA reads TGTGCCTGGAGCATAGGACAGGGGGCGGCTGAAGCTTTCTTT.

This chain connects TRBV11-2 to TRBJ1-2; 8 bases fit TRBD1. CDR1 and CDR2 (germline): SGHAT, FQNNGV. The CDR3 totals 15 residues. The V segment lost 5 bases and the J segment 6 bases; nucleotides outside the gene matches: 11. The CDR3 loop is CASSPGQGGFDGYTF. CDR3 sequence (DNA): TGTGCCAGCAGCCCCGGACAGGGAGGTTTTGATGGCTACACCTTC.

This clone was observed a few times. This rearrangement joins TRBV7-9 to TRBJ2-7, with no clear D. The CDR3 covers 16 residues. Germline lookup yields CDR1 SEHNR and CDR2 FQNEAQ (reference sequence). V lost 2 bases and J lost 4, with 18 bases in between. The CDR3 DNA reads TGTGCCAGCAGCTTAATCGGCTCGACGTCGGCTTACGAGCAGTACTTC. Residues: CASSLIGSTSAYEQYF.

This clone was counted only a few times. In DNA, the CDR3 is TGTGCCAGCAGCACGAAGTGGCAGGATGACTCTGGAAACACCATATATTTT. This encodes CASSTKWQDDSGNTIYF. This sequence joins TRBV5-4 and TRBJ1-3; D is undetermined. This CDR3 comprises 17 residues. CDR1 and CDR2 from the germline V gene are SGHNT and YYREEE (reference sequence). V was clipped by 4 bases and J by 0 bases, with 17 bases between them.

This chain uses TRBV5-1 with TRBJ1-5; unclear D gene. Trimming took off 1 base at V and 6 bases at J, with 8 bases between the two ends. Germline V lookup: CDR1 SGHRS, CDR2 YFSETQ. This CDR3 contains 13 residues. CDR3 sequence (DNA): TGCGCCAGCAGCTTGATGGAAGGTCAGCCCCAGCATTTT. As protein: CASSLMEGQPQHF. Combining the CDR3 with reference TRBV5-1 and TRBJ1-5 gives the whole variable domain KAGVTQTPRYLIKTRGQQVTLSCSPISGHRSVSWYQQTPGQGLQFLFEYFSETQRNKGNFPGRFSGRQFSNSRSEMNVSTLELGDSALYLCASSLMEGQPQHFGDGTRLSIL.

The V call is TRBV9, the J call TRBJ2-7; D unclear. Germline V gene sequence: CDR1 SGDLS, CDR2 YYNGEE. The CDR3 extends over 12 amino acids. V was trimmed by 2 bases and J by 3 bases, leaving 6 bases between them. The chain's CDR3 is CASSVRDYEQYF. CDR3 coding DNA: TGTGCCAGCAGCGTTCGAGACTACGAGCAGTACTTC.

CDR3 amino acids: CASSLDREGTGELFF. DNA of the CDR3: TGCGCCAGCAGCTTGGACAGGGAAGGTACCGGGGAGCTGTTTTTT. V is TRBV5-1 and J is TRBJ2-2; D perhaps matches TRBD1 (6 bases). This CDR3 spans 15 amino acids. With 0 bases removed from V and 5 bases from J, the gap between germline ends came to 11 bases. Looked up from germline, CDR1 is SGHRS and CDR2 is YFSETQ.

This clone appeared a few times. V is TRBV6-1 and J is TRBJ1-5, with 8 bases fitting TRBD1. In germline, CDR1 is MNHNS, CDR2 SASEGT. Trimming at V came to 2 bases and at J to 4 bases, leaving 7 bases not matched to a gene. This CDR3 spans 16 amino acids. CDR3 region: CASSEIGRGLNQPQHF. In DNA, the CDR3 is TGTGCCAGCAGTGAAATTGGCAGGGGGCTAAATCAGCCCCAGCATTTT.

The CDR3 DNA is TGTGCCAGCCGACTTAGCAATCAGCCCCAGCATTTT. Translating gives CASRLSNQPQHF. The J gene is TRBJ1-5, the V gene TRBV2; D unresolved. Between the trimmed V and J ends, which lost 8 bases and 0 bases, there was a span of 5 bases. CDR1 and CDR2 (germline): SNHLY, FYNNEI. The CDR3 sequence is 12 residues long.

This clone has only a few counts. The chain uses TRBV5-1 and TRBJ2-4, with D hard to call. The V and J ends lost 4 bases and 0 bases respectively, with 14 bases between them. The CDR3 is 16 amino acids. CDR1 is SGHRS and CDR2 is YFSETQ in the germline V gene. The chain's CDR3 is CASSGSGTLAKNIQYF. CDR3 sequence (DNA): TGCGCCAGCAGCGGTAGTGGTACTCTAGCCAAAAACATTCAGTACTTC.

This clone was seen a few times. The chain links TRBV5-1 to TRBJ2-1; 8 positions agree with TRBD2. From germline, CDR1 is SGHRS and CDR2 YFSETQ. There are 15 residues in the CDR3. V shed 4 bases, J shed 0 bases, and the junction held 3 bases outside the gene matches. The CDR3 loop reads CASSATSGSYNEQFF. Written as DNA, the CDR3 is TGCGCCAGCAGCGCTACTAGCGGCTCCTACAATGAGCAGTTCTTC.

The CDR3 sequence: CAWRRGRARAGANVLTF. CDR3 nucleotide sequence: TGTGCCTGGAGGCGGGGCAGGGCTAGGGCTGGGGCCAACGTCCTGACTTTC. This sequence joins TRBV30 and TRBJ2-6; D possibly corresponds to TRBD2 (6 bases). Trimming shortened V by 3 bases and J by 2 bases, and 17 bases separated the two germline ends. The CDR3 is made up of 17 amino acids. Germline values: CDR1 GTSNPN, CDR2 SVGIG (reference sequence).